Listed here are 27 T cell receptor beta chains from one sample, sequenced in a study of cytomegalovirus exposure and HLA in healthy donors. Researchers ran the PCR with 60 Vbeta and 13 Jbeta primers. Libraries were prepared by immunoSEQ multiplex PCR; TCRdb keeps only in-frame clonotypes and omits some of them. The data hold around 150,000 clones, with approximately 71% observed a single time. The sample comprised PBMCs. Receptor source: a man aged 50 to 60 in good health and CMV-seronegative.

The CDR3 sequence: CASSTGGYGYTF. CDR3 DNA sequence: TGTGCCAGCAGTACAGGCGGCTATGGCTACACCTTC. This chain joins TRBV25-1 and TRBJ1-2, with D maybe TRBD1 (5 bases). Germline V gene data show CDR1 as MGHDK and CDR2 as SYGVNS. This CDR3 spans 12 amino acids. Trimming left V 5 bases short and J 4 bases short, with 8 bases between.

This rearrangement joins TRBV28 to TRBJ1-1; 7 bases agree with TRBD1. The CDR3 spans 15 residues. Germline V lookup: CDR1 MDHEN, CDR2 SYDVKM. J gave up 0 bases and V 6 bases, and 7 bases lay outside the gene matches. The DNA of the CDR3 is TGTGCCAGCAGGGGCCAGACAGGGCTGAACACTGAAGCTTTCTTT. It yields the protein CASRGQTGLNTEAFF.

The J gene is TRBJ1-3, the V gene TRBV14; D is unclear. The V and J ends lost 0 bases and 0 bases respectively, with 3 bases between them. The CDR3 extends over 14 amino acids. Germline loops: CDR1 SGHDN, CDR2 FVKESK. CDR3: CASSQDLSGNTIYF. DNA of the CDR3: TGTGCCAGCAGCCAAGACCTCTCTGGAAACACCATATATTTT.

The CDR3 DNA reads as TGTGCCAGCAGCTTCGTTGATCAGCCCCAGCATTTT. The encoded protein is CASSFVDQPQHF. The rearrangement uses TRBV7-9 and TRBJ1-5; D uncertain. V was clipped by 3 bases and J by 5 bases, with 5 bases between them. This CDR3 is 12 amino acids long. The germline gives CDR1 SEHNR, CDR2 FQNEAQ (reference sequence).

The chain couples TRBV5-1 to TRBJ1-2; D might be TRBD1 (6 bases). The CDR3 has 14 amino acids. The V and J ends lost 1 base and 8 bases respectively, with 15 bases between them. The germline gives CDR1 SGHRS, CDR2 YFSETQ. CDR3 sequence (DNA): TGCGCCAGCAGCTTGTTTTCTGGGGGCGAAGGCTACACCTTC. This encodes CASSLFSGGEGYTF. The variable domain in full, with the rest retrieved from reference TRBV5-1 and TRBJ1-2, is KAGVTQTPRYLIKTRGQQVTLSCSPISGHRSVSWYQQTPGQGLQFLFEYFSETQRNKGNFPGRFSGRQFSNSRSEMNVSTLELGDSALYLCASSLFSGGEGYTFGSGTRLTVV.

The V call is TRBV19, the J call TRBJ2-3, with 12 bases matching TRBD2. Germline CDR1 reads LNHDA; CDR2 reads SQIVND (reference sequence). The CDR3 has 19 residues. J gave up 1 base and V 3 bases, and 11 bases lay outside the gene matches. CDR3 sequence: CASSIPGTSGSRGTDTQYF. CDR3 coding DNA: TGTGCCAGTAGTATCCCCGGGACTAGCGGGTCCAGGGGCACAGATACGCAGTATTTT.

The chain couples TRBV6-6 to TRBJ2-2; TRBD2 agrees at 8 bases. V dropped 5 bases and J dropped 2; count of bases not matched to a gene: 7. Germline loops: CDR1 MNHNY, CDR2 SVGAGI (reference sequence). This CDR3 region has 16 residues. The CDR3 here is CASSAPGGANTGELFF. The CDR3 nucleotides are TGTGCCAGCAGTGCCCCGGGGGGGGCAAACACCGGGGAGCTGTTTTTT.

The genes are TRBV7-9 and TRBJ2-3, with TRBD2 as a possible D gene (5 bases). The CDR3 has 13 residues. Germline V gene data show CDR1 as SEHNR and CDR2 as FQNEAQ (reference sequence). The V gene lost 3 bases and the J gene lost 6 bases, with 10 bases spanning the gap. The CDR3 region is CASSFEGLDTQYF. The CDR3, as DNA: TGTGCCAGCAGCTTTGAGGGCCTTGATACGCAGTATTTT.

The chain joins TRBV4-1 to TRBJ2-7; tentatively, D is TRBD2 (6 bases). The CDR3 contains 14 residues. Germline CDR1 is MGHRA and CDR2 is YSYEKL. V dropped 1 base and J dropped 9 bases, with 16 bases sitting between them. The CDR3 reads CASSQVEAGLGQYF. CDR3 coding DNA: TGCGCCAGCAGCCAAGTCGAGGCGGGATTAGGGCAGTACTTC.

V is TRBV4-3 and J is TRBJ1-5, with D hard to call. The CDR3 loop spans 15 amino acids. With 4 bases removed from V and 0 bases from J, the gap between germline ends came to 10 bases. The germline gives CDR1 LGHNA, CDR2 YSLEER. CDR3 nucleotide sequence: TGCGCCAGCAGCCCTGGAGCCTATAGCAATCAGCCCCAGCATTTT. Translated: CASSPGAYSNQPQHF.

The chain has TRBV4-1 and TRBJ1-3, with D possibly being TRBD1 (6 bases). Germline lookup yields CDR1 MGHRA and CDR2 YSYEKL. This CDR3 region has 15 residues. V lost 0 bases and J 15 bases, leaving 21 bases between the germline ends. The CDR3 bases are TGCGCCAGCAGCCAAGAAGGGACACCAGGAGGTCAGGGATATTTT. It encodes CASSQEGTPGGQGYF.

This chain joins TRBV13 and TRBJ2-6; TRBD1 matches at 8 bases. The ends lost 4 bases at V and 4 bases at J; junction bases unmatched: 12. CDR1 is PRHDT, CDR2 FYEKMQ, per germline (reference sequence). The CDR3 covers 18 residues. Here the CDR3 reads CASSSTFQGAGGANVLTF. CDR3 coding DNA: TGTGCCAGCAGCTCCACTTTCCAGGGGGCGGGAGGGGCCAACGTCCTGACTTTC. Combining the CDR3 with reference TRBV13 and TRBJ2-6 gives the whole variable domain AAGVIQSPRHLIKEKRETATLKCYPIPRHDTVYWYQQGPGQDPQFLISFYEKMQSDKGSIPDRFSAQQFSDYHSELNMSSLELGDSALYFCASSSTFQGAGGANVLTFGAGSRLTVL.

The chain recombines TRBV29-1 with TRBJ1-2, with D tentatively TRBD1 (6 bases). With 6 bases removed from V and 1 base from J, the gap between germline ends came to 15 bases. The CDR3 consists of 14 residues. Germline V gene data show CDR1 as SQVTM and CDR2 as ANQGSEA. CDR3 amino acids: CSVSTDSVNYGYTF. CDR3 bases: TGCAGCGTCTCTACGGACAGCGTTAACTATGGCTACACCTTC.

This clone appeared once. This rearrangement joins TRBV19 to TRBJ1-2, with TRBD1 matching 7 bases. The trim removed 1 base at V and 4 bases at J, leaving 6 bases unmatched. From germline, CDR1 is LNHDA and CDR2 SQIVND (reference sequence). CDR3 size: 15 residues. CDR3 nucleotides: TGTGCCAGTAGTATAGGAGGGGGCAATGTCTATGGCTACACCTTC. Protein sequence: CASSIGGGNVYGYTF.

This clone occurred a few times. The J gene is TRBJ1-2, the V gene TRBV27, with 10 bases aligning to TRBD1. The CDR3 length is 14 residues. CDR1 and CDR2 (germline): MNHEY, SMNVEV (reference sequence). The ends lost 3 bases at V and 8 bases at J; junction bases unmatched: 6. CDR3 sequence reads: CASSLTGGIGGYTF. CDR3 bases: TGTGCCAGCAGTTTGACAGGGGGCATAGGGGGCTACACCTTC.

The chain recombines TRBV5-1 with TRBJ2-1; possibly TRBD1 for D (6 bases). Looked up from germline, CDR1 is SGHRS and CDR2 is YFSETQ. Trimming cost V 3 bases and J 4 bases, with 11 bases left between them. The CDR3 length is 14 residues. The CDR3 reads CASSSDSLYNEQFF. DNA for the CDR3: TGCGCCAGCAGCTCGGACAGCCTTTACAATGAGCAGTTCTTC.

This chain joins TRBV18 and TRBJ2-6; D is perhaps TRBD2 (5 bases). Germline V lookup: CDR1 KGHSH, CDR2 LQKENI. The germline V and J ends were trimmed by 4 bases and 1 base, with 5 bases remaining between them. This CDR3 region has 14 residues. The CDR3 protein is CASSRESGANVLTF. The CDR3 nucleotides are TGTGCCAGCTCACGGGAGTCTGGGGCCAACGTCCTGACTTTC.

This chain connects TRBV6-1 to TRBJ1-2; D not certain. V dropped 2 bases and J dropped 4 bases, with 5 bases sitting between them. Germline loops: CDR1 MNHNS, CDR2 SASEGT. This CDR3 is built from 12 residues. The CDR3, as DNA: TGTGCCAGCAGTGAAACACCCTATGGCTACACCTTC. This gives the protein CASSETPYGYTF.

This clone was recorded once. V usage is TRBV6-5 and J usage is TRBJ1-2; weak D call: TRBD1 (5 bases). Germline V gene lookup returns CDR1 MNHEY and CDR2 SVGAGI. The CDR3 sequence is 13 residues long. Trimming took off 6 bases at V and 5 bases at J, with 13 bases between the two ends. For the CDR3, the DNA is TGTGCCAGCAGGTTCGGGGGTCGGTATGGCTACACCTTC. Encoded protein: CASRFGGRYGYTF.

The gene calls are TRBV19 and TRBJ1-1, with unresolved D. Germline CDR1 is LNHDA and CDR2 is SQIVND (reference sequence). V was cut by 2 bases and J by 5 bases, with 15 bases left in between. The CDR3 spans 15 residues. The CDR3, as DNA: TGTGCCAGTAGTATAATATTTGGGAGGGAGACTGAAGCTTTCTTT. Translated, it gives CASSIIFGRETEAFF.

This clone was found a few times. This chain connects TRBV5-4 to TRBJ1-2; 7 nucleotides align to TRBD1. Germline V CDR1 and CDR2: SGHNT, YYREEE (reference sequence). Germline trimming cut 4 bases from V and 6 bases from J; bases unmatched to any gene: 15. CDR3 length: 16 amino acids. The CDR3 protein is CASSPSSGQVGDGYTF. In DNA, the CDR3 is TGTGCCAGCAGCCCTTCCTCTGGACAGGTCGGGGATGGCTACACCTTC.

V gene TRBV2 combines with J gene TRBJ1-5, with TRBD1 matching over 12 bases. Per germline, CDR1 SNHLY and CDR2 FYNNEI. The trim removed 6 bases at V and 7 bases at J, leaving 4 bases unmatched. The CDR3 runs 14 residues. Here the CDR3 DNA reads TGTGCCAGCAGCGGGACAGGGGGCATACAGCCCCAGCATTTT. Encoded protein: CASSGTGGIQPQHF.

A few counts support this clone. This rearrangement joins TRBV2 to TRBJ1-2; D might be TRBD1 (6 bases). Germline values: CDR1 SNHLY, CDR2 FYNNEI. This CDR3 is built from 11 residues. V shed 9 bases and J shed 2 bases, with 7 bases lying between them. The CDR3 DNA follows: TGTGCCAGTGGACAGAACTATGGCTACACCTTC. It translates to CASGQNYGYTF.

The chain combines TRBV6-5 with TRBJ1-1, with a tentative D call TRBD1 (5 bases). The CDR3 consists of 13 residues. The germline CDR1 and CDR2 sequences are MNHEY and SVGAGI. The V gene lost 0 bases and the J gene lost 6 bases, with 8 bases spanning the gap. The chain's CDR3 is CASSYSTGAEAFF. The CDR3 nucleotides are TGTGCCAGCAGTTACTCAACGGGGGCTGAAGCTTTCTTT.

A single count supports this clone. V is TRBV28 and J is TRBJ2-5; 13 bases fit TRBD2. The germline CDR1 and CDR2 sequences are MDHEN and SYDVKM. J lost 5 bases, V lost 6 bases, and 6 bases had no gene match. The CDR3 totals 15 residues. As DNA, the CDR3 is TGTGCCAGCAGGGCCACTAGCGGGGGGGCGGAGACCCAGTACTTC. This codes for CASRATSGGAETQYF.

The V and J genes are TRBV18 and TRBJ2-1; 7 bases map to TRBD1. CDR1 is KGHSH and CDR2 is LQKENI in the germline V gene. V was pared by 1 base and J by 8 bases, with 8 bases of the junction left unmatched. The CDR3 runs to 15 residues. The CDR3, as DNA: TGTGCCAGCTCACCACAAGAAGGGGGCAAGGATGAGCAGTTCTTC. It yields the protein CASSPQEGGKDEQFF.

The chain recombines TRBV11-2 with TRBJ1-2, with D maybe TRBD1 (6 bases). Trimming took 1 base from V and 4 from J, leaving 10 bases between them. Germline assignment: CDR1 SGHAT and CDR2 FQNNGV. CDR3 size: 14 residues. CDR3 loop: CASSLVGGGYGYTF. DNA of the CDR3: TGTGCCAGCAGCTTAGTTGGGGGCGGCTATGGCTACACCTTC.